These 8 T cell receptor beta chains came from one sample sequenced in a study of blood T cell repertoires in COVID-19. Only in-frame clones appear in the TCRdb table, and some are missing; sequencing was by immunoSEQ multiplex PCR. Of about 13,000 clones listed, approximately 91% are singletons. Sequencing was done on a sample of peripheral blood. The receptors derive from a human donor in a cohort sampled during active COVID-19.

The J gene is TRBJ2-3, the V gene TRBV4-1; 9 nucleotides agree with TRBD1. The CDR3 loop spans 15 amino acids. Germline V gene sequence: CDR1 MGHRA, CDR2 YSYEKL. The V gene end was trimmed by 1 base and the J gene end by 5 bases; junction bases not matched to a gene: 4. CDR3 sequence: CASSQGTGVGDTQYF. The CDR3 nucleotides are TGCGCCAGCAGCCAAGGGACAGGGGTTGGAGATACGCAGTATTTT.

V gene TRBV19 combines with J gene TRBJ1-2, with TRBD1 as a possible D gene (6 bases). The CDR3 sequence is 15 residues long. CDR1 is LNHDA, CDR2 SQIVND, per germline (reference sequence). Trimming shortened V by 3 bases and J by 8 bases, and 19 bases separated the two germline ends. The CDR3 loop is CASSISGTQLGGYTF. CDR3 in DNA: TGTGCCAGTAGTATCTCCGGGACACAGCTGGGCGGCTACACCTTC.

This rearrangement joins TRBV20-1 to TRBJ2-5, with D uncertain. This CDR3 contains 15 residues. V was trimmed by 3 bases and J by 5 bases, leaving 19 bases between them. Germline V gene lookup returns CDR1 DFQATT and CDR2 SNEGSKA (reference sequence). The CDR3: CSASFDSMTRETQYF. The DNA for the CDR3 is TGCAGTGCTAGTTTTGATTCAATGACACGGGAGACCCAGTACTTC.

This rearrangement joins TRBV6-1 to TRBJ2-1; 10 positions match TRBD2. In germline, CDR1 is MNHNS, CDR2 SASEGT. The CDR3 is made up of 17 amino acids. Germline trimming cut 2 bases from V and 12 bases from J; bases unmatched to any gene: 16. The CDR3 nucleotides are TGTGCCAGCAGTGAAACTTGGACTAGCGGACTACCGGCGGGGCAGTTCTTC. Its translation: CASSETWTSGLPAGQFF.

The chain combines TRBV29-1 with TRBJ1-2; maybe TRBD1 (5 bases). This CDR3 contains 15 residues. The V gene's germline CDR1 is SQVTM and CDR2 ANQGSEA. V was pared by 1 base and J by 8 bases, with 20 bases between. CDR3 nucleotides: TGCAGCGTTGAAGGGGGGGGACTAGGGCGAGCCGGCTACACCTTC. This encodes CSVEGGGLGRAGYTF.

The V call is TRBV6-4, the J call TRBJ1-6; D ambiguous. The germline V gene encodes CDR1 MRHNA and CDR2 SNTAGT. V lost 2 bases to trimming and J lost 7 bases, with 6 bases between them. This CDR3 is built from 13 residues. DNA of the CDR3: TGTGCCAGCAGTGACATGAGGAATTCACCCCTCCACTTT. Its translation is CASSDMRNSPLHF.

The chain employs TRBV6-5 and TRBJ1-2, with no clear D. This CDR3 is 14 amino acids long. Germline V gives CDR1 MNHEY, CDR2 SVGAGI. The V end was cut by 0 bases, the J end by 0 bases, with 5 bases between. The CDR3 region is CASSYSQANYGYTF. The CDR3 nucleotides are TGTGCCAGCAGTTACTCGCAGGCTAACTATGGCTACACCTTC.

The CDR3: CASSEGLGGTDTQYF. In DNA, the CDR3 is TGTGCCAGCTCAGAGGGACTAGGGGGCACAGATACGCAGTATTTT. The chain is built from TRBV18 and TRBJ2-3, with TRBD2 matching over 8 bases. After removal of 5 bases from V and 1 base from J, the junction contained 5 bases not matched to a gene. The germline gives CDR1 KGHSH, CDR2 LQKENI. The CDR3 has 15 amino acids.